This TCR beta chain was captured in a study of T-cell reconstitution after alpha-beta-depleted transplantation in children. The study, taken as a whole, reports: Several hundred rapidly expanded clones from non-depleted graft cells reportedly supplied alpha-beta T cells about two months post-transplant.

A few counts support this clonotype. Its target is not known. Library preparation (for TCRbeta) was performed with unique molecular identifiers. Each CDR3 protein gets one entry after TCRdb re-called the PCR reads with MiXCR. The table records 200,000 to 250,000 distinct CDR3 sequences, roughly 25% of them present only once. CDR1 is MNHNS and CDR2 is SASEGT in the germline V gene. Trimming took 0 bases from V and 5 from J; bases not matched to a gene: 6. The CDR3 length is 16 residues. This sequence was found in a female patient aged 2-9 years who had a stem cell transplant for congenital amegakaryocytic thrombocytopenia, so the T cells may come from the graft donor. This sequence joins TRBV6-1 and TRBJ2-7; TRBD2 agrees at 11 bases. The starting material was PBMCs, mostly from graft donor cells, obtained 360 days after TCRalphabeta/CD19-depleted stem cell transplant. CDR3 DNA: TGTGCCAGCAGTGAAGCTCGACTAGCGGGAAGACACGAGCAGTACTTC. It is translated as CASSEARLAGRHEQYF.